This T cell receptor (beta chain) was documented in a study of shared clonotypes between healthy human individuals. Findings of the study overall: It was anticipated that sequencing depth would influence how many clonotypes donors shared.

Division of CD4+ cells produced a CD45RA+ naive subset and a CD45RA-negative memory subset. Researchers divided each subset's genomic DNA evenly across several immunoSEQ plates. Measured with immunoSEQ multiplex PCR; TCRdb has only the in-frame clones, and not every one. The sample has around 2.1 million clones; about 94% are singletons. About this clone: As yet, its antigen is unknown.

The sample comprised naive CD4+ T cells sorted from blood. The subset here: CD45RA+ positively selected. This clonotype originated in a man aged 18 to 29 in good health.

The CDR3: CASSFGDGYEQYF. The CDR3 DNA sequence: TGCGCCAGCAGCTTTGGGGACGGCTACGAGCAGTACTTC. This chain links TRBV5-1 with TRBJ2-7; D might be TRBD1 or TRBD2, each matching 5 bases. CDR1 is SGHRS and CDR2 is YFSETQ in the germline V gene. The CDR3 is made up of 13 amino acids. The V end was cut by 2 bases, the J end by 3 bases, with 9 bases between.